The source of this T cell receptor (beta chain) is a study of blood T cell repertoires in COVID-19. About the research overall: Sites across the United States, Italy and Spain contributed samples from acute and convalescent COVID-19. From T cells, B-cell-depleted T cells, or PBMCs came the material, which was cDNA or gDNA.

Germline CDR1 is LNHDA and CDR2 is SQIVND (reference sequence). The length of the CDR3 is 17 residues. The V segment lost 5 bases and the J segment 5 bases; nucleotides outside the gene matches: 14. Authors' data handling: How many nucleated cells were present was estimated from reference gene primer amplification. Libraries were prepared by immunoSEQ multiplex PCR; TCRdb keeps only in-frame clonotypes and omits some of them. The V and J calls and clone size come from that table; D and trimming were worked out from the DNA. This table has some 150,000 clones, less than 85% appearing once. This sequence originates from a woman aged 18 to 35 who had been exposed to COVID-19. The J gene is TRBJ2-2, the V gene TRBV19; the match to TRBD1 covers 7 bases. The sample consisted of PBMCs or T cells enriched from blood (not recorded which). The CDR3 region has the DNA TGTGCCAGTAGTCTAGGGTTACGGGACAGTGGGACCGGGGAGCTGTTTTTT. Encoded protein: CASSLGLRDSGTGELFF.